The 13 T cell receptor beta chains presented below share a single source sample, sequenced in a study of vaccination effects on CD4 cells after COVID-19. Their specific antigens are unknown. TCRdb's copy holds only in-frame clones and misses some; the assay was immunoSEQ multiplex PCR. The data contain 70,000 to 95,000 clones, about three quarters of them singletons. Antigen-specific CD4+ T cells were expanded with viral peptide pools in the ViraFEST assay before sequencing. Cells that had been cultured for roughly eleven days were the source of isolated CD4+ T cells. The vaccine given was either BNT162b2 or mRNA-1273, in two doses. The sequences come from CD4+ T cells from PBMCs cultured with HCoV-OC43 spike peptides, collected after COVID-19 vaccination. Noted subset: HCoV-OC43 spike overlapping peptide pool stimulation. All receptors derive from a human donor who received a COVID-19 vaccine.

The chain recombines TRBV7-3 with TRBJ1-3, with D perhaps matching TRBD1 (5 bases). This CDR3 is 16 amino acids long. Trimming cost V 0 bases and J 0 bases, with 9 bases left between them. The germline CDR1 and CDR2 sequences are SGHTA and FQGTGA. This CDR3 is CASSLTGGISGNTIYF. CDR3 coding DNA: TGTGCCAGCAGCTTAACGGGGGGGATCTCTGGAAACACCATATATTTT.

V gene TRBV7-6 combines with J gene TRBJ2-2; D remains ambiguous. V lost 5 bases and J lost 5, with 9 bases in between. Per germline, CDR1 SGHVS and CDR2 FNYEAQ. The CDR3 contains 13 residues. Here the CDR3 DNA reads TGTGCCAGCAGCCCAAGTCGGACCGGGGAGCTGTTTTTT. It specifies CASSPSRTGELFF.

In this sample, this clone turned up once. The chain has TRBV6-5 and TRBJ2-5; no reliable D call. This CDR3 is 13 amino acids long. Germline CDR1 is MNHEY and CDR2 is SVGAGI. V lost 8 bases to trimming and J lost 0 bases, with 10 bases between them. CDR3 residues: CASREVYQETQYF. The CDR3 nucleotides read TGTGCCAGCCGAGAGGTGTACCAAGAGACCCAGTACTTC.

The CDR3 loop is CATSRDSRSYF. CDR3 DNA sequence: TGTGCCACCAGCAGAGATTCTAGATCATACTTC. The chain carries TRBV15 and TRBJ2-4; D is undetermined. Trimming shortened V by 0 bases and J by 16 bases, and 10 bases separated the two germline ends. Germline V lookup: CDR1 LNHNV, CDR2 YYDKDF (reference sequence). The CDR3 runs 11 residues.

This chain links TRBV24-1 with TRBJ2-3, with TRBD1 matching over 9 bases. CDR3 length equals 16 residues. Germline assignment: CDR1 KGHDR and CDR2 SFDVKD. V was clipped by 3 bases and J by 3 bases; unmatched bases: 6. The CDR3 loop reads CATSDLGTGTTDTQYF. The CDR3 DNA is TGTGCCACCAGTGATCTGGGGACAGGGACAACAGATACGCAGTATTTT.

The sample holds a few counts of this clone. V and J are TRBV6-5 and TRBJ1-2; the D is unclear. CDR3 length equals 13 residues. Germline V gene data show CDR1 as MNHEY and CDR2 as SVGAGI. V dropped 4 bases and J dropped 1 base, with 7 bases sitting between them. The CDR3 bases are TGTGCCAGCAGTTTGACACTTAACTATGGCTACACCTTC. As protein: CASSLTLNYGYTF.

In DNA form, the CDR3 reads TGTGCCAGCAGCCCGAGAGAGAGGGGGTCCGGGGAGCTGTTTTTT. This encodes CASSPRERGSGELFF. This chain connects TRBV11-1 to TRBJ2-2, with a tentative D call TRBD1 (6 bases). The CDR3 has 15 amino acids. Trimming stripped 5 bases from V and 6 bases from J, with 16 bases between. Germline lookup yields CDR1 SGHAT and CDR2 FQDESV (reference sequence).

The CDR3: CASSPGQIEQYV. The CDR3 DNA reads as TGTGCCAGCAGTCCCGGACAGATCGAGCAGTACGTC. The J gene is TRBJ2-7, the V gene TRBV6-2 or TRBV6-3, with TRBD1 as a possible D gene (6 bases). The CDR3 has 12 amino acids. Germline CDR1 reads MNHEY; CDR2 reads SVGEGT. Trimming removed 5 bases from V and 6 bases from J, with 11 bases in between.

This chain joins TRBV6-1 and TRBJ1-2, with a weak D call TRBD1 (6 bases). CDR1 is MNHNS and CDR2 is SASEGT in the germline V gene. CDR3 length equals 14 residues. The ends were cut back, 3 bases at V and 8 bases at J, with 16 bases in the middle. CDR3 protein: CASSESWGREGYTF. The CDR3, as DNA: TGTGCCAGCAGTGAGAGTTGGGGGCGGGAAGGCTACACCTTC.

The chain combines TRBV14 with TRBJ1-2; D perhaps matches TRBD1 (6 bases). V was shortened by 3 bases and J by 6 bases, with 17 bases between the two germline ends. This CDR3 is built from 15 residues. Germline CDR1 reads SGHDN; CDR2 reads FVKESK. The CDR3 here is CASSQRQGRKDGYTF. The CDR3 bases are TGTGCCAGCAGCCAGAGGCAGGGGCGCAAGGATGGCTACACCTTC.

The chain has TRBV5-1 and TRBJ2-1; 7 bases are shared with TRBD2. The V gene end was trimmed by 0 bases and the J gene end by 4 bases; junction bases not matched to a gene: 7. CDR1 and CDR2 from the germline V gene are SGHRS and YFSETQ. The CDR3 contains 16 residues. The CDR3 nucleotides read TGCGCCAGCAGCTTGGATGGCGGGACTACTTACAATGAGCAGTTCTTC. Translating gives CASSLDGGTTYNEQFF.

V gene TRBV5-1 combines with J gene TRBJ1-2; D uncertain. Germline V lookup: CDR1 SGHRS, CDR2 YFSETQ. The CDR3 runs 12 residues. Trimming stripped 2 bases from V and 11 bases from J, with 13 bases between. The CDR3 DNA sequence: TGCGCCAGCAGCTTAGACAAGTCCCGGTACACCTTC. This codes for CASSLDKSRYTF.

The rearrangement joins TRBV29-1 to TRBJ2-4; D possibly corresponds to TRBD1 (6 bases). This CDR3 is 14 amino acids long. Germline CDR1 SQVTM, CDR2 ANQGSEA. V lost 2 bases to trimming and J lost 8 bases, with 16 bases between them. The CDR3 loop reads CSVERRTKGDIQYF. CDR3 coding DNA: TGCAGCGTTGAACGGCGGACAAAGGGGGACATTCAGTACTTC.